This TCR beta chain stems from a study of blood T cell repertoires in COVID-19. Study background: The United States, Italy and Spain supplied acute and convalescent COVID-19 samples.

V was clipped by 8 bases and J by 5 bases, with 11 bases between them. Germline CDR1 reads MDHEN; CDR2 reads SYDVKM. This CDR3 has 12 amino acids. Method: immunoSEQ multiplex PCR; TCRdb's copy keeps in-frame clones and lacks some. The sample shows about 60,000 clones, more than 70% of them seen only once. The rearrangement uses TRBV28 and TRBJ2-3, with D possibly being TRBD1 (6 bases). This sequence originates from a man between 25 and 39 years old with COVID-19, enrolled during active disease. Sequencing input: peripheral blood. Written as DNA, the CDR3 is TGTGCCAGCCAGGGGTTGAAAGATACGCAGTATTTT. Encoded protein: CASQGLKDTQYF.